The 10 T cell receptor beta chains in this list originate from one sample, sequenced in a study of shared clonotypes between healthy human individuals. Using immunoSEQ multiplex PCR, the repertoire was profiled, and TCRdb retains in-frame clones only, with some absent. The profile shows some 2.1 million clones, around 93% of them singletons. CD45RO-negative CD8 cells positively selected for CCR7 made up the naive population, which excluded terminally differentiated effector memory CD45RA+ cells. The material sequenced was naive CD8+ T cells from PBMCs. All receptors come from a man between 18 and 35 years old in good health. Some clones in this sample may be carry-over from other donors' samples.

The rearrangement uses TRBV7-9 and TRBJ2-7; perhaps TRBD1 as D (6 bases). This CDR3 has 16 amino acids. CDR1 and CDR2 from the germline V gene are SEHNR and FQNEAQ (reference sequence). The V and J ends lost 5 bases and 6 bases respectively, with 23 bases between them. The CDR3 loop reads CASSPPRGESASEQYF. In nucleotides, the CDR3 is TGTGCCAGCAGCCCTCCCAGGGGAGAAAGTGCAAGCGAGCAGTACTTC.

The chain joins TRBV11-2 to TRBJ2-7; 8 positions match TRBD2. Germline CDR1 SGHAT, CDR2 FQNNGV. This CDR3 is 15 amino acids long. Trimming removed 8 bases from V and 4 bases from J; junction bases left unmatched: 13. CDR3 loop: CASSRGAGDPYEQYF. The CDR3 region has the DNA TGTGCCAGCTCCCGGGGAGCGGGAGATCCATACGAGCAGTACTTC. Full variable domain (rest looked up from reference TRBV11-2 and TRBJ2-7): EAGVAQSPRYKIIEKRQSVAFWCNPISGHATLYWYQQILGQGPKLLIQFQNNGVVDDSQLPKDRFSAERLKGVDSTLKIQPAKLEDSAVYLCASSRGAGDPYEQYFGPGTRLTVT.

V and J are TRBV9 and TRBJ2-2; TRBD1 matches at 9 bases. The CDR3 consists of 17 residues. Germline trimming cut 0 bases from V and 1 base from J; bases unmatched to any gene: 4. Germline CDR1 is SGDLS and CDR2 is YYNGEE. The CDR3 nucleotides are TGTGCCAGCAGCGTAGCTAGGACAGGGGTGAACACCGGGGAGCTGTTTTTT. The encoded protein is CASSVARTGVNTGELFF.

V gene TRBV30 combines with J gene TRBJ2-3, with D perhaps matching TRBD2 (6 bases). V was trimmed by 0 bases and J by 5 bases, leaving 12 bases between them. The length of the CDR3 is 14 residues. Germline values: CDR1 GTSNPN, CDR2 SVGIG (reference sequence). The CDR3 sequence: CAWSVGGALDTQYF. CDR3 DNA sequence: TGTGCCTGGAGTGTCGGGGGAGCTTTAGATACGCAGTATTTT.

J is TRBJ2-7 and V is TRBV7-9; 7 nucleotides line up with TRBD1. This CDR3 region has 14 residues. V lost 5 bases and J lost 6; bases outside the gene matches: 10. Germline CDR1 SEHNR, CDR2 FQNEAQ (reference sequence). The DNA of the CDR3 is TGTGCCAGCAGCCCAATCACCGAGGGGGCCGAGCAGTACTTC. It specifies CASSPITEGAEQYF.

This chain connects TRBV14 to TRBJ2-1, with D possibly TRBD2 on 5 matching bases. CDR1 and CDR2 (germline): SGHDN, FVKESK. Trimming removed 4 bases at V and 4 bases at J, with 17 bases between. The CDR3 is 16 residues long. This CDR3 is CASSPTLRATYNEQFF. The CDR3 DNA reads TGTGCCAGCAGCCCGACTTTGAGGGCGACTTACAATGAGCAGTTCTTC.

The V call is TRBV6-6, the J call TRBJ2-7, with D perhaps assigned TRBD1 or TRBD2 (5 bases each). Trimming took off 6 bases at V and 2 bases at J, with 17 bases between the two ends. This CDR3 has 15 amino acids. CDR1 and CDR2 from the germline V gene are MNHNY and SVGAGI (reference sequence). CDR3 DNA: TGTGCCAGCAGGGACTCGACTGGGGGAGCCTACGAGCAGTACTTC. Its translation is CASRDSTGGAYEQYF.

The CDR3 loop is CASRVRGAQETQYF. In DNA, the CDR3 is TGTGCCAGTCGTGTAAGGGGTGCCCAAGAGACCCAGTACTTC. V and J are TRBV5-8 and TRBJ2-5; tentative D call: TRBD1 (5 bases). Germline CDR1 is SGHTS and CDR2 is YDEGEE. V lost 8 bases to trimming and J lost 1 base, with 15 bases between them. The CDR3 contains 14 residues.

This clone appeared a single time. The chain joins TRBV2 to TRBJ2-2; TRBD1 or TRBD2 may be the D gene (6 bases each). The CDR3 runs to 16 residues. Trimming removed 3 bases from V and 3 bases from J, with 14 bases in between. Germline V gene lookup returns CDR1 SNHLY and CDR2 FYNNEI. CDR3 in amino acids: CASSDRGVLYTGELFF. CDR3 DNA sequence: TGTGCCAGCAGTGATAGGGGGGTGTTGTACACCGGGGAGCTGTTTTTT.

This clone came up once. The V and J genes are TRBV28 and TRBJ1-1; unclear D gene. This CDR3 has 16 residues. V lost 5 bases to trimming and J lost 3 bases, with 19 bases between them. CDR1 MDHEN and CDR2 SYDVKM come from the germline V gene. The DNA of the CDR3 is TGTGCCAGCAGTAGCTTGCGAGATGGGGAGCACACTGAAGCTTTCTTT. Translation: CASSSLRDGEHTEAFF.